The 29 T cell receptor beta chains reported below all come from one sample, sequenced in a study of blood T cell repertoires in COVID-19. Data came from immunoSEQ multiplex PCR; TCRdb stores just in-frame clones and leaves some out. Among fewer than 85,000 clones, about three quarters were seen once, and the ten largest hold 25% to 30%. Sequencing was carried out using peripheral blood. The receptors were gathered from a woman older than 75 with active or convalescent COVID-19.

This sequence joins TRBV4-1 and TRBJ2-1, with a weak D call TRBD2 (5 bases). Deletions cut 4 bases from V and 2 bases from J, with 9 bases between. The germline CDR1 and CDR2 sequences are MGHRA and YSYEKL. This CDR3 is 14 amino acids long. The CDR3 spells CASSPEGTYNEQFF. The CDR3 nucleotides read TGCGCCAGCAGCCCAGAGGGCACCTACAATGAGCAGTTCTTC.

The chain joins TRBV28 to TRBJ1-1; 7 bases fit TRBD1. The CDR3 has 12 residues. After removal of 9 bases from V and 3 bases from J, the junction contained 4 bases not matched to a gene. Germline CDR1 is MDHEN and CDR2 is SYDVKM. The DNA for the CDR3 is TGTGCCAGTCGGGACAGTGACACTGAAGCTTTCTTT. It is translated as CASRDSDTEAFF.

This clone has just a few counts. This rearrangement joins TRBV5-5 to TRBJ2-3; 10 nucleotides line up with TRBD2. V was clipped by 2 bases and J by 5 bases; unmatched bases: 2. Looked up from germline, CDR1 is SGHKS and CDR2 is YYEKEE (reference sequence). The CDR3 has 14 amino acids. CDR3 in DNA: TGTGCCAGCAGCTTTGTAGCGGGGGGAGATACGCAGTATTTT. Amino acids: CASSFVAGGDTQYF.

This clone was seen a few times. The rearrangement links TRBV5-1 to TRBJ2-1; a possible D gene is TRBD2 (6 bases). The CDR3 covers 15 residues. V was pared by 4 bases and J by 6 bases, with 17 bases between. Germline assignment: CDR1 SGHRS and CDR2 YFSETQ. The CDR3 sequence is CASSPGPAGSNEQFF. The CDR3 DNA reads as TGCGCCAGCAGCCCTGGTCCCGCGGGATCCAATGAGCAGTTCTTC.

This clone was counted a few times. The chain is built from TRBV4-3 and TRBJ2-1; possible D gene TRBD2, 6 bases. This CDR3 contains 18 residues. Trimming took 0 bases from V and 1 from J, leaving 16 bases between them. The germline CDR1 and CDR2 sequences are LGHNA and YSLEER. In nucleotides, the CDR3 is TGCGCCAGCAGCCAAGATGGAGGCGGGGACCGATCCTACAATGAGCAGTTCTTC. This sequence encodes CASSQDGGGDRSYNEQFF.

This clone was detected once. The CDR3 nucleotides read TGTGCCAGTAGCCGACTCCAGGATACGCAGTATTTT. As protein: CASSRLQDTQYF. The chain employs TRBV19 and TRBJ2-3; no firm D call. V lost 6 bases to trimming and J lost 6 bases, with 10 bases between them. The CDR3 covers 12 residues. Per the germline V gene, CDR1 is LNHDA and CDR2 is SQIVND (reference sequence). Drawing the rest from reference TRBV19 and TRBJ2-3, the complete variable domain is DGGITQSPKYLFRKEGQNVTLSCEQNLNHDAMYWYRQDPGQGLRLIYYSQIVNDFQKGDIAEGYSVSREKKESFPLTVTSAQKNPTAFYLCASSRLQDTQYFGPGTRLTVL.

This clone was picked up a small number of times. This chain links TRBV30 with TRBJ2-7; tentatively, D is TRBD2 (5 bases). The CDR3 is 15 amino acids. Germline V CDR1 and CDR2: GTSNPN, SVGIG (reference sequence). Trimming pared 0 bases from V and 1 base from J, leaving 13 bases between. The chain's CDR3 is CAWSVLDEGSYEQYF. The CDR3 DNA sequence: TGTGCCTGGAGTGTTCTGGACGAGGGATCCTACGAGCAGTACTTC.

The chain joins TRBV19 to TRBJ1-6, with D possibly being TRBD1 (6 bases). Germline V lookup: CDR1 LNHDA, CDR2 SQIVND (reference sequence). Trimming left V 3 bases short and J 7 bases short, with 10 bases between. CDR3 length equals 14 residues. CDR3 in DNA: TGTGCCAGTAGTATGTCGGGACAAAATTCACCCCTCCACTTT. It is translated as CASSMSGQNSPLHF.

The CDR3 DNA sequence: TGTGCCAGCAGCCCCCCCGGGCAGGGCGAGCAGTACTTC. It codes for CASSPPGQGEQYF. The chain joins TRBV2 to TRBJ2-7; D is perhaps TRBD1 (5 bases). CDR3 length: 13 residues. Germline CDR1 SNHLY, CDR2 FYNNEI. Trimming pared 6 bases from V and 6 bases from J, leaving 15 bases between.

Relative to its sample, this clone is large. This chain connects TRBV12-3 or TRBV12-4 to TRBJ1-2; D is uncertain. Deletions cut 5 bases from V and 5 bases from J, with 12 bases between. The CDR3 loop spans 13 amino acids. This CDR3 is CASSGSSSYGYTF. The CDR3 DNA reads TGTGCCAGCAGTGGTAGCTCTTCTTATGGCTACACCTTC.

The chain employs TRBV5-1 and TRBJ2-3; 7 bases are a match to TRBD2. The V segment lost 0 bases and the J segment 1 base; nucleotides outside the gene matches: 2. The CDR3 is 15 amino acids. Germline V CDR1 and CDR2: SGHRS, YFSETQ. The CDR3 DNA is TGCGCCAGCAGCTTGGATGGACTAGGCACAGATACGCAGTATTTT. It translates to CASSLDGLGTDTQYF.

The rearrangement joins TRBV6-2 or TRBV6-3 to TRBJ2-7, with D maybe TRBD1 (6 bases). Between the trimmed V and J ends, which lost 2 bases and 2 bases, there was a span of 10 bases. Germline lookup yields CDR1 MNHEY and CDR2 SVGEGT. This CDR3 has 14 residues. The CDR3 coding sequence is TGTGCCAGCAGTTACGACAGGCCCCCCTACGAGCAGTACTTC. Translation: CASSYDRPPYEQYF.

At least ten counts were recorded for this clone. The chain is built from TRBV5-1 and TRBJ2-1; no reliable D call. Germline CDR1 reads SGHRS; CDR2 reads YFSETQ. The CDR3 length is 13 residues. V was pared by 2 bases and J by 8 bases, with 11 bases between. The CDR3 coding sequence is TGCGCCAGCAGCTTAGGAGAATTGGATGAGCAGTTCTTC. Translation gives CASSLGELDEQFF.

The chain joins TRBV19 to TRBJ1-1, with D maybe TRBD1 (6 bases). V was clipped by 3 bases and J by 4 bases, with 18 bases between them. CDR3 length: 16 amino acids. Germline V gene sequence: CDR1 LNHDA, CDR2 SQIVND (reference sequence). The CDR3 bases are TGTGCCAGTAGTATTCCTCAGGGGATTATGGGCACTGAAGCTTTCTTT. This codes for CASSIPQGIMGTEAFF.

The chain joins TRBV7-2 to TRBJ2-7; 7 bases map to TRBD2. The CDR3 is 15 amino acids. V gave up 0 bases and J gave up 6 bases; unmatched junction bases: 8. Looked up from germline, CDR1 is SGHTA and CDR2 is FQGNSA. CDR3 coding DNA: TGTGCCAGCAGCTTAGCGCGGGCGGGGGTGAGCGAGCAGTACTTC. Its translation: CASSLARAGVSEQYF.

This clone was observed once. V usage is TRBV5-4 and J usage is TRBJ1-2, with a possible D match to TRBD1 (5 bases). The V gene's germline CDR1 is SGHNT and CDR2 YYREEE (reference sequence). The CDR3 spans 13 residues. V was cut by 4 bases and J by 2 bases, with 9 bases left in between. The CDR3, as DNA: TGTGCCAGCAGCGGTGACAGCAACTATGGCTACACCTTC. Its protein product is CASSGDSNYGYTF.

The chain joins TRBV12-3 or TRBV12-4 to TRBJ1-2, with 8 bases that match TRBD1. With 7 bases clipped from V and 6 bases from J, the junction kept 4 bases outside the gene matches. The CDR3 extends over 12 amino acids. The CDR3 DNA is TGTGCCAGCAACGACAGGGGAGATGGCTACACCTTC. Amino acid sequence: CASNDRGDGYTF.

V usage is TRBV28 and J usage is TRBJ1-1, with 7 bases aligning to TRBD1. The germline V gene encodes CDR1 MDHEN and CDR2 SYDVKM. The CDR3 has 14 amino acids. With V trimmed by 6 bases and J by 2 bases, 6 bases remained unmatched. The CDR3 nucleotides are TGTGCCAGCAGCTGGGGGACAGCTAACACTGAAGCTTTCTTT. It translates to CASSWGTANTEAFF.

The chain couples TRBV12-3 or TRBV12-4 to TRBJ2-7; D uncertain. The CDR3 consists of 13 residues. With 3 bases removed from V and 2 bases from J, the gap between germline ends came to 8 bases. CDR3 nucleotides: TGTGCCAGCAGTTTTGAGTTGACCTACGAGCAGTACTTC. Translating gives CASSFELTYEQYF.

The rearrangement joins TRBV5-6 to TRBJ1-2, with a weak D call TRBD1 (5 bases). The CDR3 length is 13 residues. CDR1 SGHDT and CDR2 YYEEEE come from the germline V gene. Trimming removed 4 bases from V and 7 bases from J, with 14 bases in between. The DNA for the CDR3 is TGTGCCAGCAGCCTCACGGGGGTTAGTGGCTACACCTTC. Its protein is CASSLTGVSGYTF.

The CDR3 DNA is TGTGCCAGCAGCTTGGGCAGGGGGCAGGGGTACACCGGGGAGCTGTTTTTT. Protein product: CASSLGRGQGYTGELFF. This chain joins TRBV5-4 and TRBJ2-2; 8 bases agree with TRBD1. Germline-derived CDR1 and CDR2 are SGHNT and YYREEE (reference sequence). V lost 0 bases and J lost 3; bases outside the gene matches: 7. The CDR3 is 17 amino acids.

The chain is built from TRBV27 and TRBJ1-6; TRBD1 might be the D (5 bases). Germline assignment: CDR1 MNHEY and CDR2 SMNVEV (reference sequence). This CDR3 spans 14 amino acids. Trimming took off 8 bases at V and 7 bases at J, with 15 bases between the two ends. The CDR3 reads CASRREGRNSPLHF. The DNA of the CDR3 is TGTGCCAGCCGCAGGGAGGGAAGGAATTCACCCCTCCACTTT.

The table lists this clone with a few counts. V is TRBV5-6 and J is TRBJ1-5, with D maybe TRBD1 (5 bases). V was cut by 2 bases and J by 2 bases, with 11 bases left in between. The CDR3 has 15 residues. CDR1 is SGHDT, CDR2 YYEEEE, per germline. CDR3 coding DNA: TGTGCCAGCAGCTTTCGGGGGGTAGGCAATCAGCCCCAGCATTTT. It specifies CASSFRGVGNQPQHF.

This clone was counted a few times. This chain joins TRBV2 and TRBJ1-1; the match to TRBD1 covers 7 bases. After removal of 5 bases from V and 5 bases from J, the junction contained 8 bases not matched to a gene. This CDR3 spans 14 amino acids. The germline V gene has CDR1 SNHLY and CDR2 FYNNEI. CDR3 sequence (DNA): TGTGCCAGCAGTCTATTCAGGGGGGATACTGAAGCTTTCTTT. Its protein is CASSLFRGDTEAFF.

The chain has TRBV6-1 and TRBJ2-1; a possible D gene is TRBD2 (6 bases). The V and J ends lost 0 bases and 8 bases respectively, with 14 bases between them. CDR1 and CDR2 from the germline V gene are MNHNS and SASEGT. The CDR3 is made up of 15 amino acids. In nucleotides, the CDR3 is TGTGCCAGCAGTGAAGCTGTAACTAGCATCCATGAGCAGTTCTTC. Its protein product is CASSEAVTSIHEQFF.

The rearrangement joins TRBV3-1 (or the pseudogene TRBV3-2) to TRBJ2-1; TRBD2 agrees at 12 bases. After removal of 6 bases from V and 7 bases from J, the junction contained 10 bases not matched to a gene. This CDR3 is built from 16 residues. Germline V lookup: CDR1 LGHDT, CDR2 YNNKEL (reference sequence). CDR3 amino acids: CASSQLTSGGSNEQFF. CDR3 DNA sequence: TGTGCCAGCAGTCAACTAACTAGCGGGGGGTCGAATGAGCAGTTCTTC.

V gene TRBV5-1 combines with J gene TRBJ2-7; perhaps TRBD2 as D (5 bases). The V gene lost 4 bases and the J gene lost 5 bases, with 10 bases spanning the gap. The CDR3 sequence is 12 residues long. Per the germline V gene, CDR1 is SGHRS and CDR2 is YFSETQ. CDR3 residues: CASSTGLNEQYF. CDR3 sequence (DNA): TGCGCCAGCAGCACCGGACTGAACGAGCAGTACTTC.

This clone was picked up many times. The rearrangement joins TRBV20-1 to TRBJ2-2; tentatively, D is TRBD1 (5 bases). V was cut by 3 bases and J by 6 bases, with 11 bases left in between. CDR3 length: 13 residues. The germline CDR1 and CDR2 sequences are DFQATT and SNEGSKA (reference sequence). In DNA form, the CDR3 reads TGCAGTGCTAGTGCCAGGGTTGCCGGGGAGCTGTTTTTT. Translating it yields CSASARVAGELFF.

The chain couples TRBV30 to TRBJ2-5; 7 positions agree with TRBD2. Germline CDR1 GTSNPN, CDR2 SVGIG (reference sequence). Trimming took 1 base from V and 5 from J; bases not matched to a gene: 4. This CDR3 region has 13 residues. CDR3 sequence (DNA): TGTGCCTGGAGTGGGGAGGGAGGGGAGACCCAGTACTTC. Translated, it gives CAWSGEGGETQYF. Complete variable domain (other parts from reference TRBV30 and TRBJ2-5): SQTIHQWPATLVQPVGSPLSLECTVEGTSNPNLYWYRQAAGRGLQLLFYSVGIGQISSEVPQNLSASRPQDRQFILSSKKLLLSDSGFYLCAWSGEGGETQYFGPGTRLLVL.